These T cell receptor beta chains were read from a single sample in a study of T-cell memory formation after mild COVID-19. A single record per CDR3 protein comes from TCRdb applying MiXCR to the 5' RACE reads. The data contain under 700,000 distinct CDR3 sequences, over 20% of them singletons. Sequenced: PBMCs or a T cell subset sorted from them (not recorded which). The source of these receptors is an adult woman who had mild COVID-19 (a few samples of this study predate the infection). Cell type and time point are not known. Each CDR3 is given with its conserved first and last residue. A D gene is named only where the DNA matches it firmly. Where a row states a size, it is once, few, many or the class of an expanded clone; other rows omit it.

abundance	d_gene	v_gene	j_gene	CDR3aa	CDR3nt
.	TRBD1	TRBV29-1	TRBJ2-1	CSVDSWDRVINEQFF	TGCAGCGTTGATTCTTGGGACAGGGTCATCAATGAGCAGTTCTTC
.	.	TRBV27	TRBJ1-5	CASSSNQPKQYSNQPQHF	TGTGCCAGCAGTTCAAACCAACCGAAGCAGTATAGCAATCAGCCCCAGCATTTT
once	TRBD1	TRBV6-6	TRBJ2-7	CASRGTGAGDSYEQYF	TGTGCCAGCAGGGGAACAGGGGCCGGGGACTCCTACGAGCAGTACTTC
few	TRBD2	TRBV3-1	TRBJ2-2	CASSQPAGGPWAGELFF	TGTGCCAGCAGCCAACCAGCGGGAGGCCCCTGGGCCGGGGAGCTGTTTTTT
.	TRBD2	TRBV12-3/TRBV12-4	TRBJ2-2	CASRPGGGLTGELFF	TGTGCCAGCAGACCGGGCGGGGGACTAACCGGGGAGCTGTTTTTT
few	.	TRBV20-1	TRBJ2-7	CSAEEVGDPSYEQYF	TGCAGTGCCGAGGAGGTTGGGGACCCCTCCTACGAGCAGTACTTC
.	.	TRBV20-1	TRBJ2-3	CSARDPTTSYTDTQYF	TGCAGTGCTAGAGATCCGACTACCTCTTACACAGATACGCAGTATTTT
few	.	TRBV12-3/TRBV12-4	TRBJ2-6	CASGPPGAGANVLTF	TGTGCCAGCGGACCTCCAGGGGCTGGGGCCAACGTCCTGACTTTC
.	.	TRBV4-3	TRBJ1-1	CASSQGRVSEAFF	TGCGCCAGCAGCCAGGGCCGAGTCTCTGAAGCTTTCTTT
.	.	TRBV18	TRBJ1-5	CASSPRDGSNQPQHF	TGTGCCAGCTCACCACGGGACGGTAGCAATCAGCCCCAGCATTTT
few	.	TRBV5-6	TRBJ2-7	CASSFLFASQGYEQYF	TGTGCCAGCAGCTTCTTGTTCGCTTCGCAGGGTTATGAGCAGTACTTC
.	.	TRBV30	TRBJ2-7	CACLGAQREQYF	TGTGCCTGCCTCGGGGCCCAACGCGAGCAGTACTTC
few	.	TRBV29-1	TRBJ1-2	CSVVGYPNYGYTF	TGCAGCGTTGTAGGGTACCCTAACTATGGCTACACCTTC
few	.	TRBV27	TRBJ2-7	CASSSSDIVYEQYF	TGTGCCAGCAGTTCCTCTGACATCGTCTACGAGCAGTACTTC
many	.	TRBV5-1	TRBJ2-7	CASSPRPERGEQYF	TGCGCCAGCAGCCCGCGGCCGGAACGGGGAGAGCAGTACTTC
few	.	TRBV18	TRBJ2-7	CASCGQTYEQYF	TGTGCCAGCTGCGGACAAACCTACGAGCAGTACTTC
many	.	TRBV29-1	TRBJ2-7	CSVEGLVGPEQYF	TGCAGCGTTGAAGGCCTAGTGGGTCCCGAGCAGTACTTC
.	TRBD2	TRBV4-1	TRBJ2-3	CASRSGTRKDTQYF	TGCGCCAGCCGGAGCGGGACTAGGAAAGATACGCAGTATTTT
few	.	TRBV6-1	TRBJ1-1	CASSVESGRTEAFF	TGTGCCAGCAGTGTGGAATCTGGGAGGACTGAAGCTTTCTTT
.	.	TRBV5-6	TRBJ2-3	CASSLAFRRTDTQYF	TGTGCCAGCAGCTTGGCGTTTCGCCGGACAGATACGCAGTATTTT
.	.	TRBV5-1	TRBJ1-2	CASSFSGANYGYTF	TGCGCCAGCAGCTTCTCAGGGGCTAACTATGGCTACACCTTC
few	TRBD2	TRBV12-3/TRBV12-4	TRBJ2-1	CASSLPLAGGMDEQFF	TGTGCCAGCAGTTTACCGCTAGCGGGGGGGATGGATGAGCAGTTCTTC
few	TRBD2	TRBV20-1	TRBJ2-3	CSAKPGLADTDTQYF	TGCAGTGCTAAACCGGGACTAGCGGACACAGATACGCAGTATTTT
.	TRBD1	TRBV4-1	TRBJ1-2	CASSPTEDRVKGGGYTF	TGCGCCAGCAGCCCCACGGAGGACAGGGTAAAGGGAGGTGGCTACACCTTC
.	.	TRBV11-2	TRBJ2-7	CASSLDDGFSYEQYF	TGTGCCAGCAGCTTAGATGACGGGTTCTCCTACGAGCAGTACTTC
.	TRBD1	TRBV6-5	TRBJ2-1	CASSSGTVWINEQFF	TGTGCCAGCAGTTCCGGGACAGTTTGGATCAATGAGCAGTTCTTC
many	.	TRBV2	TRBJ2-7	CASSRDRDYEQYF	TGCGCCAGCAGCCGTGACAGAGACTACGAGCAGTACTTC
.	TRBD1	TRBV4-1	TRBJ1-1	CASSQEQGVVTEAFF	TGCGCCAGCAGCCAAGAACAGGGGGTGGTAACTGAAGCTTTCTTT
few	TRBD2	TRBV6-4	TRBJ2-3	CASSEQAGETDTQYF	TGTGCCAGCAGTGAACAAGCGGGAGAAACAGATACGCAGTATTTT
few	.	TRBV7-9	TRBJ2-2	CASSLTGTLLSNTGELFF	TGTGCCAGCAGCCTGACAGGGACTCTACTTTCGAACACCGGGGAGCTGTTTTTT
.	.	TRBV5-1	TRBJ2-1	CASSLALLSSYNEQFF	TGCGCCAGCAGCTTGGCCCTGTTAAGCTCCTACAATGAGCAGTTCTTC
.	TRBD2	TRBV4-2	TRBJ2-2	CASSQDIRGGARELFF	TGTGCCAGCAGCCAAGATATTCGCGGGGGGGCCCGGGAGCTGTTTTTT
many	TRBD1	TRBV24-1	TRBJ1-2	CATSDRGTGLIGGYTF	TGTGCCACCAGTGACCGAGGGACAGGGCTTATAGGTGGCTACACCTTC
.	TRBD1	TRBV18	TRBJ1-3	CASSALPDRDAGNTIYF	TGTGCCAGCTCAGCACTACCAGACAGGGATGCTGGAAACACCATATATTTT
few	.	TRBV19	TRBJ2-5	CASSIEGQDQETQYF	TGTGCCAGTAGTATAGAGGGCCAGGACCAAGAGACCCAGTACTTC
.	.	TRBV11-3	TRBJ2-7	CASSLDQREQYF	TGTGCCAGCAGCTTAGATCAAAGGGAGCAGTACTTC
few	.	TRBV29-1	TRBJ1-2	CSVGSANYGYTF	TGCAGCGTTGGGTCGGCTAACTATGGCTACACCTTC
.	TRBD1	TRBV5-5	TRBJ1-5	CASSPTGGPLYINQPQHF	TGTGCCAGCAGCCCGACAGGGGGCCCGCTATACATCAATCAGCCCCAGCATTTT
few	TRBD2	TRBV9	TRBJ2-1	CASSDGTSGSLSSYNEQFF	TGTGCCAGCAGCGACGGGACTAGCGGGAGCCTGAGCTCCTACAATGAGCAGTTCTTC
few	.	TRBV27	TRBJ1-5	CASSLWGNQPQHF	TGTGCCAGCAGTTTATGGGGGAATCAGCCCCAGCATTTT
.	.	TRBV7-2	TRBJ2-1	CASSLLAYEQFF	TGTGCCAGCAGCTTATTAGCTTATGAGCAGTTCTTC
.	.	TRBV3-1	TRBJ2-5	CASSQDLGSRETQYF	TGTGCCAGCAGCCAAGATTTGGGATCACGGGAGACCCAGTACTTC
many	.	TRBV4-1	TRBJ2-7	CASSRDISYEQYF	TGCGCCAGCAGCCGGGACATCTCCTACGAGCAGTACTTC
few	.	TRBV11-2	TRBJ2-5	CASSLVLGPRETQYF	TGTGCCAGCAGCTTAGTCTTAGGGCCACGGGAGACCCAGTACTTC
.	.	TRBV7-2	TRBJ1-3	CASSLGTFVGNTIYF	TGTGCCAGCAGCTTAGGGACATTCGTTGGAAACACCATATATTTT
many	.	TRBV7-7	TRBJ2-7	CASSLYQGPYEQYF	TGTGCTAGCAGCTTATATCAGGGTCCCTACGAGCAGTACTTC
few	TRBD2	TRBV7-8	TRBJ2-1	CASSLAGGGGVVKNGEQFF	TGTGCCAGCAGCTTAGCGGGGGGGGGAGGCGTCGTGAAGAACGGTGAGCAGTTCTTC
.	TRBD2	TRBV20-1	TRBJ2-1	CSAPLAGGPDEQFF	TGCAGTGCTCCACTAGCGGGGGGGCCGGATGAGCAGTTCTTC
.	TRBD1	TRBV4-1	TRBJ2-3	CASSQTGRGSSDTQYF	TGCGCCAGCAGCCAAACCGGCAGGGGGTCGTCCGATACGCAGTATTTT
.	.	TRBV5-4	TRBJ2-7	CASSPLQGYEQYF	TGTGCCAGCAGCCCTTTACAGGGATACGAGCAGTACTTC
many	.	TRBV5-1	TRBJ2-1	CASSLGLGGRSYNEQFF	TGCGCCAGCAGCTTGGGGCTTGGGGGCCGCTCCTACAATGAGCAGTTCTTC
.	TRBD2	TRBV7-2	TRBJ2-7	CASRLAGVDYEQYF	TGTGCCAGCAGATTAGCGGGAGTCGACTACGAGCAGTACTTC
few	.	TRBV4-2	TRBJ2-7	CASSKVGPGPSREQYF	TGTGCCAGCAGCAAAGTGGGCCCGGGACCGAGCAGGGAGCAGTACTTC
.	TRBD2	TRBV5-1	TRBJ2-1	CASSLGGRGTYNEQFF	TGCGCCAGCAGCTTGGGAGGGCGGGGGACCTACAATGAGCAGTTCTTC
once	.	TRBV9	TRBJ1-1	CASSLFRDIVDTEAFF	TGTGCCAGCAGCCTCTTCCGGGACATCGTAGACACTGAAGCTTTCTTT